The sequence of this T cell receptor beta chain was determined in a study of T cell repertoires in cytomegalovirus infection. On the study more broadly: The public TCR beta signatures pointed to both CMV infection and matching HLA type. The study, taken as a whole, reports: The cumulative frequency of public TCR beta families identified carriers of CMV plus the relevant HLA. Predominance within the ex vivo response was attributable to HLA-C-restricted CMV-specific TCR beta clonotypes.

Germline assignment: CDR1 SGHNT and CDR2 YYREEE (reference sequence). The CDR3 runs 13 residues. Trimming pared 1 base from V and 7 bases from J, leaving 9 bases between. Concerning this clonotype: Antigen: not known.

TCRdb itself ran the reads through MiXCR, one entry per CDR3 protein. Altogether about 440,000 distinct CDR3 sequences are present, under 40% being singletons, with the ten largest covering roughly 15%. Material for sequencing was PBMCs. The chain links TRBV5-4 to TRBJ2-1; D remains unclear. The source is a human donor in good health (CMV status not recorded). Some clones in this sample may be carry-over from other donors' samples. The CDR3 loop reads CASSLRWENEQFF. In DNA, the CDR3 is TGTGCCAGCAGCTTGCGGTGGGAAAATGAGCAGTTCTTC.